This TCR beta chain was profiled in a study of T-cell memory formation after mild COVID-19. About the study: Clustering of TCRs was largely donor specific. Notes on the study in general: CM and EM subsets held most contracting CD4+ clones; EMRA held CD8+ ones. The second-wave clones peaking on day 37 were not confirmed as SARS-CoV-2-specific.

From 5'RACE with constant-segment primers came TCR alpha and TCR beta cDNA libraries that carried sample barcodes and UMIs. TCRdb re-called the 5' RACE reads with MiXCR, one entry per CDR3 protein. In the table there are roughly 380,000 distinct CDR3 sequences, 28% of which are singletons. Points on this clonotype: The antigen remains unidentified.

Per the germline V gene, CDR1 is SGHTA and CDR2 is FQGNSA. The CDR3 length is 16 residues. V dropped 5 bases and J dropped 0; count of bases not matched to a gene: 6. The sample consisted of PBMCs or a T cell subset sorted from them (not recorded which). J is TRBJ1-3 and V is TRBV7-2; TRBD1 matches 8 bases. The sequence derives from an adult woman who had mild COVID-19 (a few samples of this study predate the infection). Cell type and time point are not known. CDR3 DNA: TGTGCCAGCAGCCCTGGACAGGGCAGCTCTGGAAACACCATATATTTT. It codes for CASSPGQGSSGNTIYF.